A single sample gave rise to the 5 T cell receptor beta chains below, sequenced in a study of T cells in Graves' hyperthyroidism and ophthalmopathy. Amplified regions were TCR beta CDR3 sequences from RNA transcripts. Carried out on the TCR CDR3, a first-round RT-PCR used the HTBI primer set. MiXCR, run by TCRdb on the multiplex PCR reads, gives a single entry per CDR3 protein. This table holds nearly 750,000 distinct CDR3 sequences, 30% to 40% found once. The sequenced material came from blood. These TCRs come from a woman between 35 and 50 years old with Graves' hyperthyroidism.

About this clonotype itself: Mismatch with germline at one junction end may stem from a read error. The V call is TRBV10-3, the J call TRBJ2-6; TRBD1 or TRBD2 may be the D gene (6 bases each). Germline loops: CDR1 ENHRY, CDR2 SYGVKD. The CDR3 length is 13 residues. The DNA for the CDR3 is TGTGCCATCAGCCCCGGGGGCACCTACACTGAAGCTTTC. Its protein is CAISPGGTYTEAF.

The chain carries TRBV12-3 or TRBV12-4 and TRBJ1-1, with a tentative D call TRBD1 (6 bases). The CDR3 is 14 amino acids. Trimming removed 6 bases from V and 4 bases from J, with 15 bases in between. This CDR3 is CASSYRVTPTEAFF. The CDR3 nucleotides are TGTGCCAGCAGCTACAGGGTAACCCCCACTGAAGCTTTCTTT.

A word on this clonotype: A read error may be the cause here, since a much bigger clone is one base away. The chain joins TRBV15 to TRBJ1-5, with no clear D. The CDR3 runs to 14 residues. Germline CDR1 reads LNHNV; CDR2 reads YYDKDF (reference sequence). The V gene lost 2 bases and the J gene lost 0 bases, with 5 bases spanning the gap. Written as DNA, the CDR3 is TGTGCCACCAGCAGACACGATAGCAATCAGCCCCAGCATTTT. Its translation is CATSRHDSNQPQHF.

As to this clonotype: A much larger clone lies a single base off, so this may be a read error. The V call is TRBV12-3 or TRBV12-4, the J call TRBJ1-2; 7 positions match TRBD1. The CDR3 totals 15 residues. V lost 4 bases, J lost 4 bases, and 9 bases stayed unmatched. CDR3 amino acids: CASSSRTGLGYGYTF. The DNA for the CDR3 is TGTGCCAGCAGTTCGAGGACAGGTCTCGGCTATGGCTACACCTTC.

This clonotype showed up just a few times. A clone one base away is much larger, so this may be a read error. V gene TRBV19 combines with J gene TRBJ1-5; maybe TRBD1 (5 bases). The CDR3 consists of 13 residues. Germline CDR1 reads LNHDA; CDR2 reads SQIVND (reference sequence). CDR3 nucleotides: TGTGCCAGTAGTCTTCAGGGAGGTCAGCCCCGGCATTTT. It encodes CASSLQGGQPRHF.